The clone carrying this T cell receptor beta chain was detected ten times or more. This sample was included in a study of Graves' ophthalmopathy and Graves' hyperthyroidism. Moderate-to-severe activity, CAS ≥3, NOSPECS ≥4 and duration under 3 months were recorded for donors with ophthalmopathy. The authors amplified TCR beta CDR3 regions, and they did so from RNA transcripts for repertoire sequencing. The first round was an RT-PCR with HTBI primers, and the second round was a multiplex PCR. TCRdb analysed the multiplex PCR reads with MiXCR anew, one entry per CDR3 protein. The table lists some 150,000 distinct CDR3 sequences, approximately 40% of them singletons. CDR3 length equals 13 residues. CDR1 and CDR2 (germline): MNHEY, SVGEGT. J lost 5 bases, V lost 8 bases, and 6 bases had no gene match.

The V and J genes are TRBV6-2 or TRBV6-3 and TRBJ2-7; TRBD2 matches 10 bases. The clonotype comes from a man between 25 and 39 years old with Graves' ophthalmopathy. The material sequenced was peripheral blood. This CDR3 reads CASALAGVHEQYF. The DNA for the CDR3 is TGTGCCAGCGCGCTAGCGGGAGTACACGAGCAGTACTTC.